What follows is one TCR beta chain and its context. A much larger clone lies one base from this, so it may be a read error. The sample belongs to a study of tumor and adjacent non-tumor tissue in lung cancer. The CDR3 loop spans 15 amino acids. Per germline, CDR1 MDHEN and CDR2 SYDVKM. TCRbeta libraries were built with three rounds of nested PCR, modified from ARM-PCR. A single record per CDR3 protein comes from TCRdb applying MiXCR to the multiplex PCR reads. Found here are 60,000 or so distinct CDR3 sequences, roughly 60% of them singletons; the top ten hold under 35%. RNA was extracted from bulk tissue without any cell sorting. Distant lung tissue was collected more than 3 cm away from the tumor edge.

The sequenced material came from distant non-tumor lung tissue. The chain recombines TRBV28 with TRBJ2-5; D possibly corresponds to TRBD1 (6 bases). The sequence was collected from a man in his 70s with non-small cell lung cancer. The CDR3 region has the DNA TGTGCCAACAGTTCCACAGGGCTAGGTCCAGAGACCCAGTACTTC. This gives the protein CANSSTGLGPETQYF.